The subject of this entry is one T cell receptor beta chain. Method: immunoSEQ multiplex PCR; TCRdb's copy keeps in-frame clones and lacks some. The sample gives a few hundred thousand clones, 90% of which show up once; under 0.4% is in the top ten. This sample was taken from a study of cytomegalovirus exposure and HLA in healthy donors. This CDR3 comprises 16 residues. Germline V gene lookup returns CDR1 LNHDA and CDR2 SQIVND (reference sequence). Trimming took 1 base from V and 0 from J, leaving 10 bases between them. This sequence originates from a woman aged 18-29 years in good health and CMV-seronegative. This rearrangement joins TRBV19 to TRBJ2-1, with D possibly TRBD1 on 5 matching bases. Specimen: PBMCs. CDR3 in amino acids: CASSIVTDTSYNEQFF. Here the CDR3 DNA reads TGTGCCAGTAGTATAGTGACGGACACCTCCTACAATGAGCAGTTCTTC.